These 8 T cell receptor beta chains were sequenced from one sample in a study of T cells in Graves' hyperthyroidism and ophthalmopathy. Amplification targeted TCR beta CDR3 regions from RNA transcripts. The HTBI primer set drove a first-round RT-PCR of the TCR CDR3. TCRdb fed the multiplex PCR reads into MiXCR, producing one record per CDR3 protein. The data hold about 250,000 distinct CDR3 sequences, with more than 20% observed a single time. What was sequenced was blood. The receptor set was obtained from a woman aged 40 to 49 with Graves' ophthalmopathy.

This clonotype was observed many times. The V call is TRBV6-1, the J call TRBJ1-5; D may be TRBD1 (5 bases). This CDR3 comprises 15 residues. V was pared by 2 bases and J by 7 bases, with 15 bases between. Looked up from germline, CDR1 is MNHNS and CDR2 is SASEGT. CDR3 sequence reads: CASSEWTQGRQPQHF. CDR3 bases: TGTGCCAGCAGTGAATGGACCCAGGGTCGCCAGCCCCAGCATTTT.

This clonotype was observed at least ten times. The chain joins TRBV12-3 or TRBV12-4 to TRBJ2-5, with TRBD2 matching 11 bases. The V gene end was trimmed by 5 bases and the J gene end by 5 bases; junction bases not matched to a gene: 7. The CDR3 length is 15 residues. For the CDR3, the DNA is TGTGCCAGCAGTGAACTAGCGGGAGTGGGGGAGACCCAGTACTTC. Amino acids: CASSELAGVGETQYF.

As for this clonotype: Germline and junction disagree at one end, which may indicate a read error. This chain joins TRBV5-6 and TRBJ2-2; 8 nucleotides align to TRBD1. CDR3 size: 17 residues. Germline V gene data show CDR1 as SGHDT and CDR2 as YYEEEE. CDR3 coding DNA: TGTGCCAGCAGCCCCTGGGGACAGGTACTAAACACCGGGGAGCTGTCTTTT. Translation gives CASSPWGQVLNTGELSF.

In its sample, this clonotype was seen many times. The chain uses TRBV12-3 or TRBV12-4 and TRBJ1-3, with D unclear. CDR3 length equals 13 residues. Trimming stripped 3 bases from V and 4 bases from J, with 7 bases between. CDR3: CASSFRQGNTIYF. The CDR3 DNA reads as TGTGCCAGCAGTTTTAGGCAGGGAAACACCATATATTTT.

This clonotype was observed many times. The V and J genes are TRBV28 and TRBJ2-7; TRBD1 or TRBD2 may be the D gene (5 bases each). Trimming pared 7 bases from V and 1 base from J, leaving 23 bases between. Looked up from germline, CDR1 is MDHEN and CDR2 is SYDVKM. The CDR3 runs 17 residues. DNA of the CDR3: TGTGCCAGCATCCTACTCGAGGTGGGACCATCGTCCTACGAGCAGTACTTC. Protein: CASILLEVGPSSYEQYF. Supplemented by reference TRBV28 and TRBJ2-7, the full variable domain reads DVKVTQSSRYLVKRTGEKVFLECVQDMDHENMFWYRQDPGLGLRLIYFSYDVKMKEKGDIPEGYSVSREKKERFSLILESASTNQTSMYLCASILLEVGPSSYEQYFGPGTRLTVT.

This clonotype was found many times. The V call is TRBV12-3 or TRBV12-4, the J call TRBJ1-5, with D possibly TRBD1 on 6 matching bases. V gave up 6 bases and J gave up 1 base, with 13 bases separating them. This CDR3 is built from 15 residues. The CDR3 loop is CASRPTGPSNQPQHF. The CDR3 bases are TGTGCCAGCAGACCGACAGGCCCGAGCAATCAGCCCCAGCATTTT.

This clonotype was observed at least ten times. J is TRBJ2-2 and V is TRBV6-5, with D perhaps TRBD1 or TRBD2 (5 bases each). Trimming removed 4 bases at V and 5 bases at J, with 23 bases between. Germline V gene data show CDR1 as MNHEY and CDR2 as SVGAGI. The CDR3 sequence is 18 residues long. Here the CDR3 reads CASSFRDRALLVTGELFF. CDR3 nucleotide sequence: TGTGCCAGCAGTTTCCGGGACCGCGCCTTGTTGGTAACCGGGGAGCTGTTTTTT.

CDR3: CASKPWDSQDTEAFF. The CDR3 region has the DNA TGTGCCAGCAAGCCTTGGGACAGCCAGGACACTGAAGCTTTCTTT. The J gene is TRBJ1-1, the V gene TRBV2; 7 nucleotides match TRBD1. Germline CDR1 reads SNHLY; CDR2 reads FYNNEI. CDR3 length: 15 amino acids. The V gene end was trimmed by 7 bases and the J gene end by 3 bases; junction bases not matched to a gene: 11.